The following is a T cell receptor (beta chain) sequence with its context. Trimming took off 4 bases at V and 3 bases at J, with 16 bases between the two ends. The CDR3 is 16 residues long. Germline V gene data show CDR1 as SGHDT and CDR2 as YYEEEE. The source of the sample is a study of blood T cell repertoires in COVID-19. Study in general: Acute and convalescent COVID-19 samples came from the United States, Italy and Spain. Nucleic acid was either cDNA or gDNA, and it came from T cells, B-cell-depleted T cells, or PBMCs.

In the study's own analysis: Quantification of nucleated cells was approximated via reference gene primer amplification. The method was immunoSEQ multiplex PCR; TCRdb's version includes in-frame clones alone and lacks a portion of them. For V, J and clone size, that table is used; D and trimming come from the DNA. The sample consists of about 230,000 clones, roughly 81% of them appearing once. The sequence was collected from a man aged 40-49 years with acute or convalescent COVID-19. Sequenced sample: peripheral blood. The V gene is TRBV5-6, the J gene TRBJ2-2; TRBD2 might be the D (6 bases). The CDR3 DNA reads TGTGCCAGCAGCCGGGACTCTAAGACGGACACCGGGGAGCTGTTTTTT. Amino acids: CASSRDSKTDTGELFF.